Sequencing of this T cell receptor (beta chain) was carried out in a study of molecular identifiers for immune sequencing clone quantification listed by TCRdb under 2018. Looking at the study overall: For a replicate experiment, RNA from around 20,000 or 100,000 naive CD8 T cells was divided into five aliquots, of which four were sequenced. The study was a methods study using CD8 T cells to benchmark molecular-identifier clustering-based TCR repertoire sequencing (MIDCIRS) and TCR RNA copy counting. Here is what the overall study found, with its caveats: In CMV-specific effector cells, over 99% of molecules were held by clones above 20 RNA copies, whereas under 1% of molecules were held by such clones in naive cells. The sizes of highly expanded clones could end up underestimated when identical TCR molecules share a barcode. Modeling indicated around 3 TCR RNA copies recovered per cell, compared with around 10 by digital PCR, which implies a capture efficiency of about 31%. When barcode sub-clustering was not used, chimeric consensus sequences inflated TCR diversity, with chimeras reaching as high as 47%. Naive libraries contained spiked-in Jurkat TCR RNA (approximately nine copies' worth), which is not part of the donor repertoire. A single cell's worth of spiked-in Jurkat TCR RNA was reported detectable even among 900,000 to 1,000,000 naive CD8 T cells.

Libraries of naive CD8 T cells were built from anywhere between about 20,000 and 1,000,000 sorted cells, with 10%, 30% or 50% of the purified RNA used. On a BD FACSAria II, naive CD8 T cells were FACS-sorted as CD8+CD4-CCR7+CD45RA+ and collected into RLT Plus buffer. To test detection sensitivity, Jurkat RNA equal to under 13 TCR copies was added to samples of about 19,000-1,100,000 naive CD8 T cells. Enrichment of CD8 T cells was performed with RosetteSep CD8+ T Cell Enrichment Cocktail and Ficoll-Paque, after which ACK red cell lysis was carried out. Libraries were built with PCR. The reads were generated on an Illumina HiSeq 4000. Bulk TCR libraries were prepared as previously described, using TCR primers listed in Table S5. Purification of total RNA was performed with the Qiagen AllPrep DNA/RNA kit. Before any analysis, reads coming from multiple sequencing runs of the same library were combined into one pool. Regarding the original processing steps: Reads were retained only if the reads had an exact TCR constant sequence, and the retained reads were trimmed to 150 nt and grouped according to their 12-nt molecular barcodes. Reads inside each barcode group were sub-clustered using a 15% Levenshtein threshold, and a quality-weighted consensus sequence was constructed for each RNA molecule. Non-functional sequences were removed, as were lower-count sequences one edit away from another. Based on fitting two negative binomial distributions, any barcode sub-cluster with under 20% of the maximum read count was discarded. In TCRdb, the public reads were trimmed at Q25 with fastp and aligned with MiXCR, with productive beta chains retained. Under each unique CDR3 protein, matching rows form one entry showing the most common genes and DNA. The V and J calls follow TCRdb's processing rather than the paper's. The sample records over 600,000 distinct CDR3 sequences, 20% of which are singletons. 0.7% to 1% of the sample comes from the top ten.

The CDR3 goes from the cysteine to the phenylalanine over 11 residues. Only the CDR3 DNA stays, 33 bases, in frame from base 1. The germline V gene supplies CDR1 SQVTM and CDR2 ANQGSEA. Trimming accounts for 6 bases at V and 7 bases at J, while the number of junction bases matched to no gene is 4. This clonotype came up many times. Its cognate antigen has yet to be identified. No much larger clone is present one base from it, and per-base qualities are unavailable. The sequenced sample was naive CD8+ T cells from blood, with Jurkat cell RNA spiked in. The sample's cell subset or site label is to be understood as: FACS-sorted CD8+CD4-CCR7+CD45RA+ naive T cells. The sequence came from a human donor in good health. Some libraries in this study had Jurkat cell RNA spiked in. This chain is built from TRBV29-1 and TRBJ1-1, and TRBD1 aligns with 8 junction nucleotides. The CDR3 region has the sequence CSVGQGSEAFF. DNA sequence: TGCAGCGTAGGACAGGGAAGTGAAGCTTTCTTT.